A selection of T cell receptor beta chains follows, all from one sample in a study of blood T cell repertoires in COVID-19. The data were produced by immunoSEQ multiplex PCR, yet TCRdb's version contains in-frame clones alone and is incomplete. The sample comprises 170,000 or so clones, 65% to 90% of which are singletons, and about 1.6% rests with the top ten. Material: peripheral blood. The receptor set was obtained from a human donor in a cohort sampled during active COVID-19. The CDR3 runs from the conserved cysteine through the conserved F or W. The order of the fields is V gene, J gene, CDR3 protein.

v_gene: TRBV7-2
j_gene: TRBJ2-5
CDR3aa: CASSSTGYQETQYF

v_gene: TRBV15
j_gene: TRBJ2-7
CDR3aa: CATSRDHDRSYEQYF

v_gene: TRBV10-2
j_gene: TRBJ2-7
CDR3aa: CASSEGGQGSYEQYF

v_gene: TRBV11-3
j_gene: TRBJ2-5
CDR3aa: CASSAGQALETQYF

v_gene: TRBV7-2
j_gene: TRBJ2-6
CDR3aa: CASSLDRTANVLTF

v_gene: TRBV15
j_gene: TRBJ2-7
CDR3aa: CATSSGLDSSYEQYF

v_gene: TRBV6-2/TRBV6-3
j_gene: TRBJ1-1
CDR3aa: CASSAITGGTEAFF

v_gene: TRBV28
j_gene: TRBJ2-5
CDR3aa: CASSYGGGGETQYF

v_gene: TRBV13
j_gene: TRBJ1-3
CDR3aa: CASSLTDNGNTIYF

v_gene: TRBV5-6
j_gene: TRBJ1-6
CDR3aa: CASTPRSSYNSPLHF

v_gene: TRBV20-1
j_gene: TRBJ2-7
CDR3aa: CSASSAQGAYEQYF

v_gene: TRBV3-1/TRBV3-2
j_gene: TRBJ2-7
CDR3aa: CASSSSTGYEQYF

v_gene: TRBV6-6
j_gene: TRBJ2-1
CDR3aa: CASSSAGGAKSEQFF

v_gene: TRBV5-1
j_gene: TRBJ2-7
CDR3aa: CASSFTVSYEQYF

v_gene: TRBV28
j_gene: TRBJ2-3
CDR3aa: CASSLGLSTDTQYF

v_gene: TRBV7-2
j_gene: TRBJ2-7
CDR3aa: CASSPTSGSSYEQYF

v_gene: TRBV7-2
j_gene: TRBJ1-5
CDR3aa: CASSPRGNQPQHF

v_gene: TRBV19
j_gene: TRBJ2-1
CDR3aa: CASSIGGAYNEQFF

v_gene: TRBV19
j_gene: TRBJ2-2
CDR3aa: CASSIQGESGELFF

v_gene: TRBV2
j_gene: TRBJ2-7
CDR3aa: CASSERGYEQYF

v_gene: TRBV19
j_gene: TRBJ1-3
CDR3aa: CASSDSSGNTIYF

v_gene: TRBV5-1
j_gene: TRBJ1-6
CDR3aa: CASRSTGGSYNSPLHF

v_gene: TRBV18
j_gene: TRBJ2-7
CDR3aa: CASSPLAGVSYEQYF

v_gene: TRBV3-1/TRBV3-2
j_gene: TRBJ2-5
CDR3aa: CASSHAKPSGGETQYF

v_gene: TRBV5-1
j_gene: TRBJ2-1
CDR3aa: CASSLGSGTSNEQFF

v_gene: TRBV19
j_gene: TRBJ1-5
CDR3aa: CAVAGGERQPQHF

v_gene: TRBV9
j_gene: TRBJ2-7
CDR3aa: CASSGGQGEYYEQYF

v_gene: TRBV24-1
j_gene: TRBJ1-2
CDR3aa: CATSDRTASLGYTF

v_gene: TRBV4-1
j_gene: TRBJ2-7
CDR3aa: CASSPRTGGAYEQYF

v_gene: TRBV5-1
j_gene: TRBJ2-1
CDR3aa: CASYETSGHNEQFF